Listed below are T cell receptor beta chains from one sample, sequenced in a study of cytomegalovirus exposure and HLA in healthy donors. TCRdb keeps only in-frame clones here, not all; method: immunoSEQ multiplex PCR. Of some 71,000 clones listed, roughly 74% are singletons. Sample: PBMCs. Receptors were obtained from a woman in her twenties or thirties in good health and CMV-seropositive. Each CDR3 is given with its conserved first and last residue. D genes are given only for firm matches. Size is omitted from some rows. Given values are once, few, many or a class for expanded clones.

V	J	D	size	DNA	CDR3
TRBV23-1	TRBJ1-1	NA	few	TGCGCCAGACCTAACAGGGAGGGCACTGAAGCTTTCTTT	CARPNREGTEAFF
TRBV15	TRBJ1-5	NA	NA	TGTGCCACCAGCCCAGGGTATCAGCCCCAGCATTTT	CATSPGYQPQHF
TRBV5-6	TRBJ1-1	TRBD1	few	TGTGCCAGCAGCTTGAACAGGGGAAGGACTGAAGCTTTCTTT	CASSLNRGRTEAFF
TRBV5-8	TRBJ2-6	NA	few	TGTGCCAGCCCCCCCCGTGCTGGGGCCAACGTCCTGACTTTC	CASPPRAGANVLTF
TRBV4-1	TRBJ1-1	TRBD1	few	TGCGCCAGCAGCCAGACGGACAGGGAGGGCACTGAAGCTTTCTTT	CASSQTDREGTEAFF
TRBV11-2	TRBJ2-1	NA	few	TGTGCCAGCAGCTTAAAAGCGCCCTACAATGAGCAGTTCTTC	CASSLKAPYNEQFF
TRBV7-2	TRBJ1-5	NA	NA	TGTGCCAGCAGCTTACGGGGGGGCCGATGGACACAGCCCCAGCATTTT	CASSLRGGRWTQPQHF
TRBV6-1	TRBJ2-7	TRBD1	NA	TGTGCCAGCAGTGAAGCCGGGACAGCGTACGAGCAGTACTTC	CASSEAGTAYEQYF
TRBV9	TRBJ2-5	TRBD1	NA	TGTGCCAGCAGCGCAGAGACAGGGGGGAAGACCCAGTACTTC	CASSAETGGKTQYF
TRBV6-1	TRBJ1-5	TRBD1	few	TGTGCCAGCAGGGGACAGATTAATCAGCCCCAGCATTTT	CASRGQINQPQHF
TRBV29-1	TRBJ2-3	NA	NA	TGCAGCGTTGAGGAAATTGGGGCGATCCGGGCCCCCACAGATACGCAGTATTTT	CSVEEIGAIRAPTDTQYF
TRBV27	TRBJ2-1	TRBD2	NA	TGTGCCAGCAGTTTAGGGGACTATGGTGAGCAGTTCTTC	CASSLGDYGEQFF
TRBV5-1	TRBJ2-5	NA	NA	TGCGCCAGCAGCCCGGGAATAGGCCAAGAGACCCAGTACTTC	CASSPGIGQETQYF
TRBV5-1	TRBJ2-7	TRBD1	NA	TGCGCCAGCAGCAAGGGACAGGGTTATGACTACGAGCAGTACTTC	CASSKGQGYDYEQYF
TRBV10-1	TRBJ1-1	TRBD1	NA	TGCGCCAGCAGTGAGGGGCCGACAGGGTTGGCTTTCTTT	CASSEGPTGLAFF
TRBV6-5	TRBJ2-7	TRBD1	NA	TGTGCCAGCAGTTACGGACAGGGGACAGGCTACGAGCAGTACTTC	CASSYGQGTGYEQYF
TRBV7-9	TRBJ1-1	NA	NA	TGTGCCAGCAGCTTCCTCCGTAAGGGGGTCGACACTGAAGCTTTCTTT	CASSFLRKGVDTEAFF
TRBV2	TRBJ2-1	TRBD2	NA	TGTGCCAGTCCTAGCGGGAGCAAGGGTGAGCAGTTCTTC	CASPSGSKGEQFF
TRBV9	TRBJ1-1	NA	NA	TGTGCCAGCGGCGACAGACGGAACACTGAAGCTTTCTTT	CASGDRRNTEAFF
TRBV29-1	TRBJ2-3	NA	NA	TGCAGCGTTGAGAGTGGAGGAGATACGCAGTATTTT	CSVESGGDTQYF
TRBV10-3	TRBJ2-7	TRBD1	few	TGTGCCATCAGTGAGTCCGACAGGGCGGTGAACGAGCAGTACTTC	CAISESDRAVNEQYF
TRBV2	TRBJ2-1	NA	NA	TGTGCCAGCAGTGACCTGAGCTCCTACAATGAGCAGTTCTTC	CASSDLSSYNEQFF
TRBV28	TRBJ1-1	TRBD1	NA	TGTGCCAGCAGCCTTCGACAGGGGCACACTGAAGCTTTCTTT	CASSLRQGHTEAFF
TRBV4-1	TRBJ1-1	NA	NA	TGCGCCAGCAGCCTAATCAGCGGGGGGAACACTGAAGCTTTCTTT	CASSLISGGNTEAFF
TRBV7-3	TRBJ2-1	NA	NA	TGTGCCAGCAGCTTCGGACTCAGTGAGCAGTTCTTC	CASSFGLSEQFF
TRBV4-3	TRBJ1-2	NA	NA	TGCGCCAGCAGCCAGCCCCTGAGGTTAGGTTCAGGGGACAACTCTAACTATGGCTACACCTTC	CASSQPLRLGSGDNSNYGYTF
TRBV2	TRBJ1-1	NA	NA	TGTGCCAGCAGGGAGCCTTACACTGAAGCTTTCTTT	CASREPYTEAFF
TRBV25-1	TRBJ1-2	NA	NA	TGTGCCAGCAGTGACCTCCGGAACTATGGCTACACCTTC	CASSDLRNYGYTF
TRBV7-8	TRBJ1-2	TRBD1	NA	TGTGCCAGCAGCTTAGCGGGGACAGGCCCGTATAACTATGGCTACACCTTC	CASSLAGTGPYNYGYTF
TRBV7-9	TRBJ2-3	TRBD2	few	TGTGCCAGCAGCCCTCATGAGACTAGCGGGAACACAGATACGCAGTATTTT	CASSPHETSGNTDTQYF
TRBV6-6	TRBJ1-5	NA	NA	TGTGCCAGCGTGTGGCCCGGGGAGCCCCAGCATTTT	CASVWPGEPQHF
TRBV28	TRBJ1-1	NA	NA	TGTGCCAGCAGTCTACAGGGTACTGAAGCTTTCTTT	CASSLQGTEAFF
TRBV4-1	TRBJ2-6	NA	NA	TGCGCCAGCAGCCAAGAGACGTGGAGCTCTGGGGCCAACGTCCTGACTTTC	CASSQETWSSGANVLTF
TRBV28	TRBJ1-5	TRBD1	NA	TGTGCCAGCAGTCCACCAAGGGACAGGCGAAATCAGCCCCAGCATTTT	CASSPPRDRRNQPQHF
TRBV7-2	TRBJ2-1	NA	few	TGTGCCAGCAGCTTAGCGGGAGTCAGGAGCGAGCAGTTCTTC	CASSLAGVRSEQFF
TRBV4-1	TRBJ1-5	TRBD1	NA	TGCGCCAGCAGCCACGGACAGGGGGCAAGGGAGCCCCAGCATTTT	CASSHGQGAREPQHF
TRBV30	TRBJ1-5	NA	NA	TGTGCCTGGAGTGTAGGCCAGGGAGGCCAGCCCCAGCATTTT	CAWSVGQGGQPQHF
TRBV7-9	TRBJ1-1	TRBD1	NA	TGTGCCAGCAGCTCCGGACTGTCGACAGGGCTCACTGAAGCTTTCTTT	CASSSGLSTGLTEAFF
TRBV28	TRBJ1-4	NA	NA	TGTGCCAGCAGTTATTCGGGGGAAAAACTGTTTTTT	CASSYSGEKLFF
TRBV10-1	TRBJ1-1	NA	NA	TGCGCCAGCAATCCTTGGCAGAACACTGAAGCTTTCTTT	CASNPWQNTEAFF
TRBV2	TRBJ1-5	NA	NA	TGTGCCAGCAGCGAACAGGGTCAGCCCCAGCATTTT	CASSEQGQPQHF